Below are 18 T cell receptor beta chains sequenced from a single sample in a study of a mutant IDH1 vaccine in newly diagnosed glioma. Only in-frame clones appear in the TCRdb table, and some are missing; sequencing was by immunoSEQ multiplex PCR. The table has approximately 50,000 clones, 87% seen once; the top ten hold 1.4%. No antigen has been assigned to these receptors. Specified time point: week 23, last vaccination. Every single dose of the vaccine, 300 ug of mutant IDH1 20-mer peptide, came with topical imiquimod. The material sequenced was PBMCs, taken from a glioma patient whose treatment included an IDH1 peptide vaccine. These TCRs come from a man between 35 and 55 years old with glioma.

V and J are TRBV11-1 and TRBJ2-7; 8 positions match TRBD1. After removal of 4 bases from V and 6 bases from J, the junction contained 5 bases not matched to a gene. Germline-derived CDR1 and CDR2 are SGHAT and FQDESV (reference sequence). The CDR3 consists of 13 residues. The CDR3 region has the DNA TGTGCCAGCAGCTCATCCGGGACAGGCGAGCAGTACTTC. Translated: CASSSSGTGEQYF.

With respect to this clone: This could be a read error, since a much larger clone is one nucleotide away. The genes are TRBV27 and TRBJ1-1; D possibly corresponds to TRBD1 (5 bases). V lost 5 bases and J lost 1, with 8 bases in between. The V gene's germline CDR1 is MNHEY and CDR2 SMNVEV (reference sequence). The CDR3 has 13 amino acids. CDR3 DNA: TGTGCCAGCAGTCGGCAGGGGAACACTGAAGCTTTCTTT. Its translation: CASSRQGNTEAFF.

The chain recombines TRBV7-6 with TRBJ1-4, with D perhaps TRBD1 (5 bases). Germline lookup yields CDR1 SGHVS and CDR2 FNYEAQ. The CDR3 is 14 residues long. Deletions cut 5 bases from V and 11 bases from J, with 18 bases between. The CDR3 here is CASSRWGSDGKLFF. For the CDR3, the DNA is TGTGCCAGCAGCCGGTGGGGCTCCGATGGGAAACTGTTTTTT.

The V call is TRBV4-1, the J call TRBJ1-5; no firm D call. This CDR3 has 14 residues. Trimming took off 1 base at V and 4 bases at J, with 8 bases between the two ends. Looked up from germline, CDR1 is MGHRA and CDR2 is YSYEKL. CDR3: CASSQGVGNQPQHF. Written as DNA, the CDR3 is TGCGCCAGCAGCCAAGGGGTAGGGAATCAGCCCCAGCATTTT.

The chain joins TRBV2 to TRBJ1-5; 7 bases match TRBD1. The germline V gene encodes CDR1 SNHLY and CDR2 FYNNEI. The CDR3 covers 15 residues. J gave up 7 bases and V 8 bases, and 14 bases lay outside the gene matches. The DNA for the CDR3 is TGTGCCAGCGGGCAGACCCGGACAGGAGGGCAGCCCCAGCATTTT. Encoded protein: CASGQTRTGGQPQHF.

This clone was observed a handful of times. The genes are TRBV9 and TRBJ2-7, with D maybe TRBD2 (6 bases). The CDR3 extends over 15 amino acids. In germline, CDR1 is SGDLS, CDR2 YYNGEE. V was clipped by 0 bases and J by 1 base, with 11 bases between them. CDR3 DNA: TGTGCCAGCAGCGTAGGGAGGGGACCTTCCTACGAGCAGTACTTC. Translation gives CASSVGRGPSYEQYF.

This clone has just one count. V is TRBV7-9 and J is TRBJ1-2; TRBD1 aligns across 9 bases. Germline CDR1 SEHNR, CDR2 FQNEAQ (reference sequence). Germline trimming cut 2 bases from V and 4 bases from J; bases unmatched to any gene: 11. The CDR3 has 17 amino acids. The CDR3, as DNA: TGTGCCAGCAGCTTAACTCCCGGGACAGGGAGGGGCTATGGCTACACCTTC. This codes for CASSLTPGTGRGYGYTF.

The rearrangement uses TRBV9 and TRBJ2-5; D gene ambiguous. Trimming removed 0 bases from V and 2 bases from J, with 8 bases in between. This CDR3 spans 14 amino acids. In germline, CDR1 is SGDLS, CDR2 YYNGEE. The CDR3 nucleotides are TGTGCCAGCAGCGTAGGTGGTGGGCAAGAGACCCAGTACTTC. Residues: CASSVGGGQETQYF. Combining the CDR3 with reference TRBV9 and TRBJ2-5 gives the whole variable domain DSGVTQTPKHLITATGQRVTLRCSPRSGDLSVYWYQQSLDQGLQFLIQYYNGEERAKGNILERFSAQQFPDLHSELNLSSLELGDSALYFCASSVGGGQETQYFGPGTRLLVL.

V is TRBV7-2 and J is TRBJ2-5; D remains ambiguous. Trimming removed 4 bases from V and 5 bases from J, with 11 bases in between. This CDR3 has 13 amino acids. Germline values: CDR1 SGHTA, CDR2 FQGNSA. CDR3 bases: TGTGCCAGCAGCTCCTTGGGTGGCGAGACCCAGTACTTC. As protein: CASSSLGGETQYF.

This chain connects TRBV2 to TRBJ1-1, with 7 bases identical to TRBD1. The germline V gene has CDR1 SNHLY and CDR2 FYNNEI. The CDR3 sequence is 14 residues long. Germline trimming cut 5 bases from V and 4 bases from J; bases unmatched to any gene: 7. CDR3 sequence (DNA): TGTGCCAGCAGTACGACAGGGACCCGCACTGAAGCTTTCTTT. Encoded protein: CASSTTGTRTEAFF. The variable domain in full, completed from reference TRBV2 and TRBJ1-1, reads EPEVTQTPSHQVTQMGQEVILRCVPISNHLYFYWYRQILGQKVEFLVSFYNNEISEKSEIFDDQFSVERPDGSNFTLKIRSTKLEDSAMYFCASSTTGTRTEAFFGQGTRLTVV.

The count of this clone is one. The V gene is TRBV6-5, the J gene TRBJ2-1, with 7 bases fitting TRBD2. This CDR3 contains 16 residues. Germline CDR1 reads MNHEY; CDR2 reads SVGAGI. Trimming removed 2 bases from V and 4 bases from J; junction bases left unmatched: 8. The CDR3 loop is CASSYLAGEGYNEQFF. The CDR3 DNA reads TGTGCCAGCAGTTACCTTGCGGGAGAGGGGTACAATGAGCAGTTCTTC.

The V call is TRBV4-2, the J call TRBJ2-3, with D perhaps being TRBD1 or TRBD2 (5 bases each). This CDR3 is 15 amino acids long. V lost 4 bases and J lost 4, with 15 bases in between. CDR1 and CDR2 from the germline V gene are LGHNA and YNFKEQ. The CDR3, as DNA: TGTGCCAGCAGCCCGGACCATTGGGGGTCAGATACGCAGTATTTT. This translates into CASSPDHWGSDTQYF.

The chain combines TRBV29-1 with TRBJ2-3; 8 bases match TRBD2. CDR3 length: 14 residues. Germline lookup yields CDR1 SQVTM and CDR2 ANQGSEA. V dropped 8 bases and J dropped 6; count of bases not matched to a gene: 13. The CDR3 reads CSSVGSGTWDTQYF. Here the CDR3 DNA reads TGCAGCTCTGTAGGTAGCGGGACCTGGGATACGCAGTATTTT.

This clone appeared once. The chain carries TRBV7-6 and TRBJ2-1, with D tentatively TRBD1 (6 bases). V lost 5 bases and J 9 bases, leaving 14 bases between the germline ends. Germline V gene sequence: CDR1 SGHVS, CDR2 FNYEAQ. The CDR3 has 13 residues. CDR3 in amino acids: CASSLSRGGEQFF. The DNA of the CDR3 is TGTGCCAGCAGCCTCAGCAGGGGCGGTGAGCAGTTCTTC.

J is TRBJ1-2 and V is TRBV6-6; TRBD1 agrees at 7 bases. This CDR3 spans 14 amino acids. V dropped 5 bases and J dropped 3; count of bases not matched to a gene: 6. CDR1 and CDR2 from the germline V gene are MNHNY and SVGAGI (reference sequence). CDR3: CASSHRGQDYGYTF. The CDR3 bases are TGTGCCAGCAGTCACCGAGGACAGGACTATGGCTACACCTTC.

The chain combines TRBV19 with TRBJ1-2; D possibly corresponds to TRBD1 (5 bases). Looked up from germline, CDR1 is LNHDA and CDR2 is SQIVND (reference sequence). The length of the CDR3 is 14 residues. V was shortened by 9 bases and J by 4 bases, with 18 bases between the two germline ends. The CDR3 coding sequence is TGTGCCAGGACGACTCCGGGGCCGGGCTATGGCTACACCTTC. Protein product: CARTTPGPGYGYTF.

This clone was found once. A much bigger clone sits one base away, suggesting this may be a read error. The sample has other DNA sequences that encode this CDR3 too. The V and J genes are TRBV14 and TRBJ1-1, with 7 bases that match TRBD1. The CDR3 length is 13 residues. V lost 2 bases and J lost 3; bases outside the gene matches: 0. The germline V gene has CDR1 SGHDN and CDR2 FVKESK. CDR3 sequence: CASSQQGDTEAFF. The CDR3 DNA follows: TGTGCCAGCAGCCAACAGGGGGACACTGAAGCTTTCTTT.

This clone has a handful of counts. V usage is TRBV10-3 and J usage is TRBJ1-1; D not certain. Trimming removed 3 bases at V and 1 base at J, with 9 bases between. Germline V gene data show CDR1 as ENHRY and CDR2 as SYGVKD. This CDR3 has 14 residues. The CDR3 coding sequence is TGTGCCATCAGTGAACTAGCAGGGAACACTGAAGCTTTCTTT. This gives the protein CAISELAGNTEAFF.